The rows below give T cell receptor beta chains drawn from one sample of a study of blood T cell repertoires in COVID-19. Sequencing was performed with immunoSEQ multiplex PCR; in TCRdb, only in-frame clones are kept and a portion is missing. The sample contains a few hundred thousand clones, around 90% of which appear only once. The sample comprised PBMCs or T cells enriched from blood (not recorded which). Source of these receptors: a woman in her sixties in a cohort exposed to, infected with or recovered from COVID-19 (not recorded which). CDR3s include the opening cysteine and the closing phenylalanine or tryptophan. The D gene is left open where the match is weak. The size of a clone is reported for some rows only, either as once, few or many, or as a class for expanded clones.

TRBJ1-6 | NA | 13 | NA | TRBV4-3 | CASSQERRFALHF | TGCGCCAGCAGCCAAGAGAGGAGGTTCGCCCTCCACTTT
TRBJ2-7 | TRBD1 | 14 | NA | TRBV19 | CASSLQGASYEQYF | TGTGCCAGTAGTCTACAGGGGGCTTCCTACGAGCAGTACTTC
TRBJ2-7 | TRBD2 | 17 | NA | TRBV3-1/TRBV3-2 | CASSHSRTSGRENEQYF | TGTGCCAGCAGCCACTCCAGGACTAGCGGGAGGGAAAACGAGCAGTACTTC
TRBJ2-1 | TRBD2 | 16 | NA | TRBV10-3 | CAISDPGLAGANEQFF | TGTGCCATCAGTGACCCGGGACTAGCGGGAGCCAATGAGCAGTTCTTC
TRBJ2-1 | TRBD2 | 15 | NA | TRBV30 | CAWSTTSGDYNEQFF | TGTGCCTGGAGTACAACTAGCGGAGACTACAATGAGCAGTTCTTC
TRBJ1-1 | NA | 13 | few | TRBV21-1 | CASITRTAAEAFF | TGTGCCAGCATCACGAGAACCGCGGCTGAAGCTTTCTTT
TRBJ2-1 | TRBD2 | 16 | NA | TRBV19 | CASSFATSGSGNEQFF | TGTGCCAGTAGTTTCGCGACTAGCGGGAGCGGCAATGAGCAGTTCTTC
TRBJ1-1 | NA | 15 | many | TRBV28 | CASRLEIQGFGEAFF | TGTGCCAGCAGACTTGAGATACAGGGATTTGGTGAAGCTTTCTTT
TRBJ2-5 | NA | 17 | NA | TRBV3-1/TRBV3-2 | CASSRKQGVAGQETQYF | TGTGCCAGCAGCCGCAAACAGGGAGTCGCGGGCCAAGAGACCCAGTACTTC
TRBJ2-1 | TRBD1 | 14 | NA | TRBV9 | CASSQQGTNNEQFF | TGTGCCAGCAGCCAACAGGGGACCAACAATGAGCAGTTCTTC
TRBJ2-7 | NA | 13 | NA | TRBV5-1 | CASSLIGQGEQYF | TGCGCCAGCAGCTTAATAGGGCAGGGCGAGCAGTACTTC
TRBJ1-5 | NA | 15 | NA | TRBV27 | CASSLQGFKNQPQHF | TGTGCCAGCAGTTTACAGGGATTTAAGAATCAGCCCCAGCATTTT
TRBJ2-7 | TRBD2 | 14 | NA | TRBV2 | CASSSTAGDYEQYF | TGTGCCAGCAGTTCGACAGCGGGAGACTACGAGCAGTACTTC
TRBJ2-3 | TRBD2 | 15 | NA | TRBV6-2/TRBV6-3 | CASSYAGGPTDTQYF | TGTGCCAGCAGTTACGCGGGAGGGCCCACAGATACGCAGTATTTT
TRBJ2-1 | TRBD2 | 16 | NA | TRBV5-1 | CASSPRTSGRTNEQFF | TGCGCCAGCAGCCCACGGACTAGCGGGAGAACTAATGAGCAGTTCTTC
TRBJ1-5 | NA | 15 | NA | TRBV5-1 | CASSLAGRSDQPQHF | TGCGCCAGCAGCTTGGCAGGGAGGTCGGATCAGCCCCAGCATTTT
TRBJ2-5 | NA | 16 | NA | TRBV21-1 | CASSKGETSVVETQYF | TGTGCCAGCAGCAAAGGAGAGACTAGCGTGGTGGAGACCCAGTACTTC
TRBJ2-1 | NA | 13 | NA | TRBV7-8 | CASRSGQRYEQFF | TGTGCCAGCAGGTCGGGTCAACGCTATGAGCAGTTCTTC
TRBJ2-1 | TRBD2 | 18 | NA | TRBV11-2 | CASSFGLAGDYIYNEQFF | TGTGCCAGCAGCTTTGGCCTAGCGGGGGACTATATCTACAATGAGCAGTTCTTC
TRBJ2-7 | NA | 12 | NA | TRBV12-3/TRBV12-4 | CASSLVRYEQYF | TGTGCCAGCAGTTTAGTCCGCTACGAGCAGTACTTC
TRBJ2-2 | NA | 12 | few | TRBV5-1 | CASSLADGELFF | TGCGCCAGCAGCTTAGCTGACGGGGAGCTGTTTTTT
TRBJ1-4 | NA | 15 | few | TRBV5-1 | CASSLEIGTNEKLFF | TGCGCCAGCAGCTTGGAAATCGGGACTAATGAAAAACTGTTTTTT
TRBJ2-7 | NA | 15 | NA | TRBV9 | CASSEGPFGTYEQYF | TGTGCCAGCAGCGAGGGGCCCTTTGGAACCTACGAGCAGTACTTC
TRBJ1-6 | NA | 15 | NA | TRBV6-5 | CASTASTSYNSPLHF | TGTGCCAGCACCGCCTCGACAAGCTATAATTCACCCCTCCACTTT
TRBJ1-5 | NA | 13 | NA | TRBV6-5 | CASSSISNQPQHF | TGTGCCAGCAGTTCTATTAGCAATCAGCCCCAGCATTTT
TRBJ1-6 | NA | 16 | NA | TRBV15 | CATSIDPYGNNSPLHF | TGTGCCACCAGCATCGACCCTTACGGGAATAATTCACCCCTCCACTTT
TRBJ2-1 | NA | 13 | NA | TRBV5-4 | CASSLQGNNEQFF | TGTGCCAGCAGCCTACAGGGTAACAATGAGCAGTTCTTC
TRBJ2-1 | NA | 14 | NA | TRBV29-1 | CSVEHLLVDNEQFF | TGCAGCGTTGAACACCTGCTAGTTGACAATGAGCAGTTCTTC
TRBJ1-5 | NA | 15 | NA | TRBV28 | CASRSPGGPSQPQHF | TGTGCCAGCAGATCGCCCGGGGGGCCAAGTCAGCCCCAGCATTTT
TRBJ1-6 | NA | 15 | NA | TRBV4-1 | CASSQAKGVDSPLHF | TGCGCCAGCAGCCAAGCCAAGGGGGTAGATTCACCCCTCCACTTT
TRBJ2-2 | NA | 16 | NA | TRBV7-2 | CASSLQGPTNTGELFF | TGTGCCAGCAGCTTACAGGGGCCAACGAACACCGGGGAGCTGTTTTTT
TRBJ2-1 | NA | 17 | NA | TRBV21-1 | CASSKGHAGGPSNEQFF | TGTGCCAGCAGCAAAGGGCACGCGGGAGGGCCGTCCAATGAGCAGTTCTTC
TRBJ2-7 | TRBD1 | 14 | NA | TRBV28 | CASSFGTGSYEQYF | TGTGCCAGCAGTTTCGGGACAGGTTCCTACGAGCAGTACTTC
TRBJ2-3 | TRBD1 | 15 | NA | TRBV5-1 | CASSFRDRDRDTQYF | TGCGCCAGCAGCTTCCGGGACAGGGATCGAGATACGCAGTATTTT
TRBJ1-5 | TRBD1 | 16 | NA | TRBV7-9 | CASSLVRGQSNQPQHF | TGTGCCAGCAGCTTAGTCAGGGGGCAGAGCAATCAGCCCCAGCATTTT
TRBJ2-2 | TRBD1 | 16 | NA | TRBV28 | CASSPLTGGNSGELFF | TGTGCCAGCAGTCCCTTGACAGGGGGCAATTCCGGGGAGCTGTTTTTT
TRBJ2-5 | NA | 13 | NA | TRBV5-1 | CASSLGWRETQYF | TGCGCCAGCAGCCTGGGGTGGAGAGAGACCCAGTACTTC
TRBJ1-1 | TRBD1 | 14 | NA | TRBV2 | CASIYRGFNTEAFF | TGTGCCAGCATATACAGGGGGTTTAACACTGAAGCTTTCTTT
TRBJ1-1 | TRBD1 | 14 | NA | TRBV30 | CAWSVRRGATEAFF | TGTGCCTGGAGTGTACGCAGGGGGGCCACTGAAGCTTTCTTT
TRBJ1-1 | TRBD1 | 17 | NA | TRBV9 | CASSPRLLGQANTEAFF | TGTGCCAGCAGCCCCCGACTATTGGGACAGGCGAACACTGAAGCTTTCTTT
TRBJ1-6 | TRBD1 | 17 | NA | TRBV5-1 | CASSSNPGTGGHSPLHF | TGCGCCAGCAGCTCGAATCCCGGGACAGGGGGCCATTCACCCCTCCACTTT
TRBJ2-1 | TRBD2 | 13 | NA | TRBV29-1 | CSVPGGLGNEQFF | TGCAGCGTTCCGGGGGGGTTGGGTAATGAGCAGTTCTTC
TRBJ1-1 | NA | 15 | few | TRBV28 | CASPPRTGRGTEAFF | TGTGCCAGCCCTCCAAGGACCGGGCGGGGGACTGAAGCTTTCTTT
TRBJ2-7 | NA | 16 | NA | TRBV5-4 | CASSLGSGVGSYEQYF | TGTGCCAGCAGCTTGGGTTCCGGGGTGGGGTCCTACGAGCAGTACTTC
TRBJ1-1 | TRBD1 | 15 | NA | TRBV28 | CASSLGGQGGSEAFF | TGTGCCAGCAGTCTTGGGGGACAGGGGGGATCTGAAGCTTTCTTT
TRBJ1-2 | NA | 14 | NA | TRBV18 | CASSPGRTGFGYTF | TGTGCCAGCTCACCAGGGCGAACAGGGTTTGGCTACACCTTC
TRBJ1-5 | TRBD1 | 13 | once | TRBV5-4 | CASSSGGNQPQHF | TGTGCCAGCAGTTCAGGGGGTAATCAGCCCCAGCATTTT
TRBJ2-4 | NA | 15 | once | TRBV19 | CASSIGGPAKNIQYF | TGTGCCAGTAGTATTGGAGGCCCTGCCAAAAACATTCAGTACTTC
TRBJ2-7 | NA | 13 | NA | TRBV11-2 | CASSLLVRGEQYF | TGTGCCAGCAGCTTATTAGTAAGAGGCGAGCAGTACTTC
TRBJ2-7 | TRBD1 | 14 | once | TRBV5-1 | CASRKTGGTYEQYF | TGCGCCAGCAGAAAGACAGGGGGCACCTACGAGCAGTACTTC
TRBJ1-5 | TRBD1 | 18 | once | TRBV18 | CASSRSGTGASVDQPQHF | TGTGCCAGCTCACGCTCCGGGACAGGGGCATCGGTGGATCAGCCCCAGCATTTT
TRBJ2-1 | NA | 12 | once | TRBV10-1 | CASSQEINEQFF | TGCGCCAGCAGCCAGGAAATCAATGAGCAGTTCTTC
TRBJ2-5 | TRBD1 | 15 | NA | TRBV24-1 | CATSGRTGPQETQYF | TGTGCCACCAGTGGACGGACAGGACCTCAAGAGACCCAGTACTTC